This is a list of T cell receptor beta chains from one sample in a study of early T cells in non-severe SARS-CoV-2 infection. TCRdb used MiXCR to reprocess the 5' RACE reads, holding one entry per CDR3 protein. The repertoire holds tens of thousands of distinct CDR3 sequences, with about 12% as singletons. The sequencing here drew on whole blood, taken at baseline. These receptors came from an adult who was a healthcare worker with PCR-confirmed SARS-CoV-2 infection or an uninfected control (not recorded which). The CDR3 runs from the conserved cysteine through the conserved F or W. A D gene is named only where the DNA matches it firmly. A row's size may be missing; if present it is once, few, many or a size class.

abundance	v_gene	d_gene	j_gene	CDR3aa	CDR3nt
.	TRBV20-1	.	TRBJ1-6	CSARDLAGNSPLHF	TGCAGTGCTAGAGATCTAGCGGGTAATTCACCCCTCCACTTT
many	TRBV5-5	TRBD2	TRBJ2-5	CASRFLSGGPIETQYF	TGTGCCAGCAGATTCCTTAGCGGGGGGCCAATTGAGACCCAGTACTTC
few	TRBV7-9	.	TRBJ2-1	CASSLRVEQFF	TGTGCCAGCAGCCTACGAGTGGAGCAGTTCTTC
few	TRBV3-1	.	TRBJ2-2	CASSQEVYTGELFF	TGTGCCAGCAGCCAAGAAGTTTACACCGGGGAGCTGTTTTTT
many	TRBV9	.	TRBJ2-7	CASSVDPGHLYEQYF	TGTGCCAGCAGCGTAGACCCTGGACATCTCTACGAGCAGTACTTC
few	TRBV29-1	.	TRBJ2-7	CSVEETYSREQYF	TGCAGCGTTGAAGAGACCTACTCTAGGGAGCAGTACTTC
.	TRBV7-2	.	TRBJ2-7	CASSLPISYEQYF	TGTGCCAGCAGCTTACCAATCTCCTACGAGCAGTACTTC
.	TRBV7-9	.	TRBJ2-3	CASSLAVRTDTQYF	TGTGCCAGCAGCTTAGCCGTGAGGACAGATACGCAGTATTTT
few	TRBV12-5	.	TRBJ1-1	CASGLVRGIQGKDLRNTEAFF	TGTGCTAGTGGTTTGGTACGTGGCATTCAGGGAAAGGACCTTCGTAACACTGAAGCTTTCTTT
.	TRBV27	TRBD1	TRBJ1-1	CASSLDRDRNTEAFF	TGTGCCAGCAGTTTAGACAGGGACCGGAACACTGAAGCTTTCTTT
.	TRBV5-5	.	TRBJ1-1	CASSLEQGMNTEAFF	TGTGCCAGCAGCTTGGAGCAGGGTATGAACACTGAAGCTTTCTTT
many	TRBV2	.	TRBJ1-2	CASSDGTPKDYGYTF	TGTGCCAGCAGTGACGGGACTCCGAAGGACTATGGCTACACCTTC
.	TRBV11-2	.	TRBJ2-5	CASSGETQYF	TGTGCCAGCAGCGGCGAGACCCAGTACTTC
few	TRBV7-6	.	TRBJ1-3	CASLPLLGNTIYF	TGTGCCAGCCTCCCCCTCCTTGGAAACACCATATATTTT
.	TRBV7-8	.	TRBJ2-7	CASSRTAAGQTYEQYF	TGTGCCAGCAGCCGGACCGCAGCAGGGCAAACCTACGAGCAGTACTTC
many	TRBV12-3/TRBV12-4	TRBD1	TRBJ1-1	CASSPGQGGTEAFF	TGTGCCAGCAGCCCTGGACAGGGAGGCACTGAAGCTTTCTTT
few	TRBV20-1	.	TRBJ2-1	CSASYPGGRPNEQFF	TGCAGTGCTAGCTACCCTGGAGGGCGACCAAATGAGCAGTTCTTC
.	TRBV5-6	TRBD2	TRBJ2-1	CASSLEWEGNEQFF	TGTGCCAGCAGCTTGGAGTGGGAGGGGAATGAGCAGTTCTTC
few	TRBV7-9	TRBD1	TRBJ2-7	CASSHWGQGAEEQYF	TGTGCCAGCAGCCACTGGGGACAGGGGGCGGAGGAGCAGTACTTC
many	TRBV28	TRBD1	TRBJ1-3	CASGQGGSGNTIYF	TGTGCCAGTGGACAGGGGGGCTCTGGAAACACCATATATTTT
.	TRBV7-9	.	TRBJ2-7	CASSAGEGEQYF	TGTGCCAGCAGCGCAGGAGAGGGCGAGCAGTACTTC
.	TRBV5-6	TRBD2	TRBJ2-7	CASSHSPLAGAKYEQYF	TGTGCCAGCAGCCACAGCCCACTAGCGGGAGCCAAATACGAGCAGTACTTC
.	TRBV7-8	.	TRBJ2-5	CASSLTNRDGETQYF	TGTGCCAGCAGCTTGACCAACAGGGATGGTGAGACCCAGTACTTC
few	TRBV5-6	.	TRBJ1-2	CASSRALYGYTF	TGTGCCAGCAGCAGGGCTCTATATGGCTACACCTTC
.	TRBV7-2	.	TRBJ2-5	CASSFDRYQETQYF	TGTGCCAGCAGCTTCGATCGGTACCAAGAGACCCAGTACTTC
many	TRBV20-1	.	TRBJ1-2	CSATRGVNYGYTF	TGCAGTGCTACGAGGGGGGTCAACTATGGCTACACCTTC
.	TRBV7-9	TRBD2	TRBJ2-3	CASSPRTSSSDTQYF	TGTGCCAGCAGCCCGCGGACTAGCTCGTCAGATACGCAGTATTTT
.	TRBV30	.	TRBJ1-6	CAWSAGTLNNSPLHF	TGTGCCTGGAGTGCTGGGACGCTGAATAATTCACCCCTCCACTTT